The 2 T cell receptor beta chains below come from one sample, sequenced in a study of shared clonotypes between healthy human individuals. Libraries were prepared by immunoSEQ multiplex PCR; TCRdb keeps only in-frame clonotypes and omits some of them. The sample yields about 490,000 clones, 76% seen once. The sample taken for sequencing was PBMCs. Receptor source: a middle-aged woman in good health. Some clones in this sample may be carry-over from other donors' samples.

The J gene is TRBJ2-1, the V gene TRBV6-5; D remains unclear. The CDR3 runs to 11 residues. Germline V CDR1 and CDR2: MNHEY, SVGAGI. Trimming left V 8 bases short and J 4 bases short, with 6 bases between. Written as DNA, the CDR3 is TGTGCCAGCGGAAAATACAATGAGCAGTTCTTC. It encodes CASGKYNEQFF.

The chain joins TRBV4-3 to TRBJ2-1; 7 bases map to TRBD2. Germline CDR1 is LGHNA and CDR2 is YSLEER. The ends lost 0 bases at V and 7 bases at J; junction bases unmatched: 12. The CDR3 runs 17 residues. The CDR3 coding sequence is TGCGCCAGCAGCCAAGATCATTGGCGGGAGCTTGAAAATGAGCAGTTCTTC. This codes for CASSQDHWRELENEQFF.